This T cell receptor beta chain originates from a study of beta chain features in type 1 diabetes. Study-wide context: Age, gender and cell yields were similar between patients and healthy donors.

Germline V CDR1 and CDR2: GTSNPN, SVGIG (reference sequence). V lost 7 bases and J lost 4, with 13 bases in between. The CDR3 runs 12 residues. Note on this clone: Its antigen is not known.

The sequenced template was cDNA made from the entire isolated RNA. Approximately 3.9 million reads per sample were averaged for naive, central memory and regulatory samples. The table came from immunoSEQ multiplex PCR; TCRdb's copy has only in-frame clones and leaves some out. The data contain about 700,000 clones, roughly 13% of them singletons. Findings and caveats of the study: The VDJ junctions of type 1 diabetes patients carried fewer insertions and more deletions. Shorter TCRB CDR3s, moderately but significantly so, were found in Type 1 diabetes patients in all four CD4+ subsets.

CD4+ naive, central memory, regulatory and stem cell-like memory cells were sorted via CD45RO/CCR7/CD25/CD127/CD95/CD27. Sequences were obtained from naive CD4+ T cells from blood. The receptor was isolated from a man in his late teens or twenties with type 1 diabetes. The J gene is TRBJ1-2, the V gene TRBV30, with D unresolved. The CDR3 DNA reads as TGTGCCTTCGAGGAGATACTCTATGGCTACACCTTC. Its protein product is CAFEEILYGYTF.